Presented here are 7 T cell receptor beta chains from one specimen sequenced in a study of T cells after yellow fever vaccination. MiXCR, run by TCRdb on the 5' RACE reads, gives a single entry per CDR3 protein. The profile shows a few hundred thousand distinct CDR3 sequences, approximately 7% of them singletons. This material consisted of PBMCs, taken approximately 40 days after the first yellow fever vaccination. Receptors were obtained from a man aged 18-30 years who received the YFV17D yellow fever vaccine.

V and J are TRBV12-3 or TRBV12-4 and TRBJ1-5; D uncertain. There are 15 residues in the CDR3. V lost 2 bases, J lost 5 bases, and 13 bases lay in between. CDR3 protein: CASSLTGGRDQPQHF. The CDR3 DNA follows: TGTGCCAGCAGTTTAACGGGTGGGAGGGATCAGCCCCAGCATTTT.

This clonotype was seen more than once but under ten times. V gene TRBV19 combines with J gene TRBJ2-1, with D perhaps TRBD1 (6 bases). The V gene's germline CDR1 is LNHDA and CDR2 SQIVND (reference sequence). The CDR3 is 15 amino acids. Trimming removed 7 bases from V and 0 bases from J, with 13 bases in between. The CDR3 loop is CASIKNRASYNEQFF. For the CDR3, the DNA is TGTGCCAGTATTAAGAACAGGGCCTCCTACAATGAGCAGTTCTTC.

This sequence joins TRBV12-3 or TRBV12-4 and TRBJ2-6; a possible D gene is TRBD1 (5 bases). With 3 bases removed from V and 2 bases from J, the gap between germline ends came to 5 bases. The CDR3 is 14 residues long. The CDR3, as DNA: TGTGCCAGCAGTTTGACAGCTGGGGCCAACGTCCTGACTTTC. Translation gives CASSLTAGANVLTF.

This clonotype was seen at least ten times. Mismatch with germline at one junction end may stem from a read error. This chain uses TRBV4-1 with TRBJ2-1; the D is unclear. The CDR3 is 15 amino acids. Germline lookup yields CDR1 MGHRA and CDR2 YSYEKL. The CDR3 protein is CASSQVDSWTLEQFF. The CDR3 nucleotides are TGCGCAAGCAGCCAAGTTGATAGCTGGACCCTGGAGCAGTTCTTC.

The chain couples TRBV10-2 to TRBJ2-1, with a weak D call TRBD2 (5 bases). Trimming pared 3 bases from V and 5 bases from J, leaving 8 bases between. The CDR3 is 13 residues long. The germline V gene has CDR1 WSHSY and CDR2 SAAADI. CDR3 sequence reads: CASSDNGDNEQFF. CDR3 nucleotide sequence: TGCGCCAGCAGTGATAACGGGGACAATGAGCAGTTCTTC.

A few counts support this clonotype. This rearrangement joins TRBV29-1 to TRBJ1-2; D possibly corresponds to TRBD1 (5 bases). The germline gives CDR1 SQVTM, CDR2 ANQGSEA. V was pared by 7 bases and J by 2 bases, with 8 bases between. The CDR3 is 11 residues long. The CDR3 loop is CSATENYGYTF. Written as DNA, the CDR3 is TGCAGCGCGACAGAGAACTATGGCTACACCTTC.

This chain uses TRBV5-1 with TRBJ2-3, with 9 bases matching TRBD2. The J segment lost 0 bases and the V segment lost 7 bases, leaving 0 bases of the junction unmatched. Germline loops: CDR1 SGHRS, CDR2 YFSETQ. This CDR3 comprises 13 residues. The DNA for the CDR3 is TGCGCCAGCCTAGCGGGGAGCACAGATACGCAGTATTTT. Protein: CASLAGSTDTQYF.